This TCR beta chain was retrieved from a study of blood T cells in healthy people across ages (dated by TCRdb to between 2014 and 2017). The study in broad terms: Template switching captured roughly one uniquely barcoded TCR beta cDNA molecule per two T cells in model experiments. Using deep sequencing normalized with unique cDNA molecular identifiers, the study measured how TCR beta repertoire diversity changes with age. The donors were divided into four age groups: young (average approximately 16 years), middle-aged (approximately 41), aged (about 60) and long-lived (around 80). To avoid experimental bias, donors of different ages were randomly spread across the sequencing lanes. The study analyzed two additional independent replicas of 1 million unique cDNA reads from the same blood draw for two donors, one aged 18 to 30 and one aged 80 or older. The research as a whole found: The percentage of naive T cells measured by flow cytometry correlated strongly with observed TCR beta diversity. As age increased, observed TCR beta diversity per million T cells dropped in a roughly linear way, and a significant reduction was already evident by age approximately 40. Conclusive comparison of naive and antigen-experienced compartments was prevented by the profiling of bulk unsorted PBMCs. Because donor CMV infection status was unknown, age-related changes in expanded clonotypes were potentially confounded. Estimates of total diversity from one million sequenced T cells were regarded as lower bounds and underestimates. Compared with the aged group, the long-lived group had more naive CD4+ T cells, fewer expanded clones and increased TCR diversity, a pattern suggesting age selection.

Counted from cysteine to phenylalanine, this CDR3 has 15 amino acids. The DNA shown is the 45-base CDR3, in frame from base 1. As encoded in the germline V gene, CDR1 is LGHNA while CDR2 is YSLEER. V is pared back by 1 base and J by 7 bases, with 16 bases lying between the germline termini. The donors were some 39 Caucasian individuals from Russia, aged roughly 6 to 90 years, who were systemically healthy. Ten milliliters of peripheral blood were drawn from each donor into EDTA-treated Vacutainer tubes. Ficoll-Paque density-gradient centrifugation was used to isolate PBMCs, with at least 7 million per sample. Trizol reagent was used to extract total RNA from PBMCs, with at least 5.5 micrograms per sample. Naive CD45RAhigh/CD27high T cell percentages were measured by flow cytometry on a PBMC aliquot from every donor. Details on this clonotype: This receptor's antigen is unknown. No base quality values were provided; no much bigger clone lies one nucleotide off.

The receptor library was made with 5' RACE. Sequencer: Illumina HiSeq 2500. A second PCR of 7 to 11 cycles was run with a J-beta primer mix and a sample-barcoded 5' primer. A template-switch 5' adaptor carrying 12 random nucleotides introduced a unique molecular identifier onto each TCR beta cDNA molecule. At least 3 million CDR3-containing paired-end reads were obtained from each sample. All of the RNA was converted into first-strand cDNA using the Mint cDNA synthesis kit, with a TRBC-specific oligonucleotide serving as the primer. After uracil-DNA glycosylase treatment, a first 18-cycle PCR used universal primers M1SS and BC2_uni_R on all cDNA. The published analysis was carried out like this. For normalization, 1 million high-quality reads, each with a distinct molecular identifier, were randomly selected from each sample. Reads sharing molecular identifiers were discarded rather than binned into consensus sequences. MiTCR, run with a Q25 quality threshold and the strictest error-elimination algorithm, handled CDR3 identification, clonotype clustering and error correction. A nonparametric unseen species model with Euler transformation was used to estimate a lower bound on total TCR beta diversity. TCRdb ran its own pipeline on the public reads, namely fastp trimming at Q25 and MiXCR clone calling, and kept in-frame beta chains. Under each unique CDR3 protein, matching rows form one entry showing the most common genes and DNA. The V and J calls were not made by the authors but by TCRdb's processing. Across this sample there are about 580,000 distinct CDR3 sequences, with 40% to 50% seen only once. The ten largest clones capture 20% to 25% of the sample.

The chain employs TRBV4-3 and TRBJ2-5; TRBD2 is perhaps the D gene, given 5 matching bases. Sequenced material: blood. This sequence originates from an elderly man in good health. CDR3 region: CASSQVFPGGGTQYF. The bases read TGCGCCAGCAGCCAAGTCTTTCCAGGAGGAGGGACCCAGTACTTC.